These 24 T cell receptor beta chains share one sample of origin, sequenced in a study of cytomegalovirus exposure and HLA in healthy donors. Here immunoSEQ multiplex PCR was the method, and the copy in TCRdb shows in-frame clones only, minus some. The data contain fewer than 120,000 clones, roughly 87% of them singletons. Sequencing used PBMCs. Receptors were obtained from a woman between 18 and 29 years old in good health and CMV-seronegative.

This clone was seen just once. This sequence joins TRBV10-3 and TRBJ2-5, with 13 bases aligning to TRBD2. CDR1 and CDR2 (germline): ENHRY, SYGVKD. V lost 9 bases, J lost 4 bases, and 5 bases stayed unmatched. The CDR3 consists of 14 residues. The chain's CDR3 is CAIAGTSGTETQYF. CDR3 bases: TGTGCCATTGCCGGGACTAGCGGGACAGAGACCCAGTACTTC.

The chain links TRBV4-1 to TRBJ2-3; D possibly corresponds to TRBD2 (6 bases). Trimming pared 1 base from V and 6 bases from J, leaving 11 bases between. The CDR3 totals 14 residues. CDR1 and CDR2 (germline): MGHRA, YSYEKL. The CDR3 DNA reads TGCGCCAGCAGCCAAGGGAGGGGCGGGGATACGCAGTATTTT. Its protein is CASSQGRGGDTQYF.

With respect to this clone: The junction shows a germline mismatch at one end, possibly a read error. The chain is built from TRBV27 and TRBJ1-2; 8 positions agree with TRBD1. CDR3 length: 18 amino acids. Germline V lookup: CDR1 MNHEY, CDR2 SMNVEV (reference sequence). The CDR3 sequence: CASGLVPGQAPYNYGYTF. The CDR3 DNA reads as TGTGCCAGCGGTTTGGTACCGGGACAGGCACCTTATAACTATGGCTACACCTTC.

The V call is TRBV27, the J call TRBJ1-6; the D gene is possibly TRBD1 (6 bases). Looked up from germline, CDR1 is MNHEY and CDR2 is SMNVEV (reference sequence). The CDR3 spans 15 residues. Trimming removed 5 bases at V and 7 bases at J, with 15 bases between. The CDR3 nucleotides read TGTGCCAGCAGTCTCTCGGACAGTCAGAATTCACCCCTCCACTTT. Translating gives CASSLSDSQNSPLHF.

The V call is TRBV7-9, the J call TRBJ2-2, with D perhaps TRBD2 (5 bases). Germline assignment: CDR1 SEHNR and CDR2 FQNEAQ (reference sequence). Trimming shortened V by 5 bases and J by 7 bases, and 11 bases separated the two germline ends. The CDR3 spans 13 residues. The CDR3 DNA is TGTGCCAGCAGCCCTACAACTAGCGGGGAGCTGTTTTTT. This codes for CASSPTTSGELFF.

This clone was recorded once. The chain uses TRBV30 and TRBJ1-6; 7 nucleotides agree with TRBD1. This CDR3 comprises 14 residues. The V gene's germline CDR1 is GTSNPN and CDR2 SVGIG (reference sequence). The V and J ends lost 2 bases and 7 bases, in that order; junction bases with no gene match: 5. The CDR3 spells CAWSLTGINSPLHF. The CDR3 nucleotides are TGTGCCTGGAGTCTGACAGGGATAAATTCACCCCTCCACTTT.

V is TRBV5-1 and J is TRBJ2-1, with a weak D call TRBD2 (7 bases). Trimming removed 4 bases at V and 0 bases at J, with 14 bases between. The CDR3 has 16 amino acids. In germline, CDR1 is SGHRS, CDR2 YFSETQ. The CDR3 DNA reads as TGCGCCAGCAGCGTCGGGGGGCGGAGCTCCTACAATGAGCAGTTCTTC. Translating gives CASSVGGRSSYNEQFF.

The CDR3 nucleotides read TGTGCCTTATCAAAGGTCACAGGTCCAGGGGACACTGAAGCTTTCTTT. This codes for CALSKVTGPGDTEAFF. The V gene is TRBV30, the J gene TRBJ1-1, with a weak D call TRBD1 (6 bases). The CDR3 totals 16 residues. V lost 7 bases, J lost 3 bases, and 24 bases lay in between. Germline CDR1 reads GTSNPN; CDR2 reads SVGIG (reference sequence).

The rearrangement joins TRBV27 to TRBJ1-5; D may be TRBD1 (6 bases). There are 15 residues in the CDR3. Germline values: CDR1 MNHEY, CDR2 SMNVEV (reference sequence). The V end lost 3 bases, the J end lost 5 bases, and 14 bases lay between the germline ends. In DNA form, the CDR3 reads TGTGCCAGCAGTTTCGGCACAGGGACCGATCAGCCCCAGCATTTT. Translated: CASSFGTGTDQPQHF.

V usage is TRBV5-1 and J usage is TRBJ2-1; TRBD1 aligns across 7 bases. V was pared by 4 bases and J by 6 bases, with 10 bases of the junction left unmatched. Germline loops: CDR1 SGHRS, CDR2 YFSETQ. The CDR3 runs to 15 residues. CDR3 bases: TGCGCCAGCAGCGACGGGACAGCCGGGGTCAATGAGCAGTTCTTC. Residues: CASSDGTAGVNEQFF.

CDR3 DNA sequence: TGTGCCTGTAGTAGACCCGGGACAGCAAACATTCAGTACTTC. Residues: CACSRPGTANIQYF. J is TRBJ2-4 and V is TRBV30; the match to TRBD1 covers 7 bases. V trimming: 6 bases; J trimming: 6 bases; junction bases outside the gene matches: 11. The length of the CDR3 is 14 residues. From germline, CDR1 is GTSNPN and CDR2 SVGIG (reference sequence).

The rearrangement uses TRBV29-1 and TRBJ1-2; maybe TRBD1 (5 bases). The V gene lost 5 bases and the J gene lost 5 bases, with 12 bases spanning the gap. This CDR3 has 12 amino acids. The germline V gene encodes CDR1 SQVTM and CDR2 ANQGSEA. CDR3 coding DNA: TGCAGCGTTATGGACGGGGGGTATGGCTACACCTTC. Encoded protein: CSVMDGGYGYTF.

This sequence joins TRBV10-3 and TRBJ2-5; perhaps TRBD2 as D (5 bases). V shed 11 bases and J shed 3 bases, with 19 bases lying between them. The germline V gene has CDR1 ENHRY and CDR2 SYGVKD. The CDR3 consists of 14 residues. CDR3 amino acids: CASSWVRGEETQYF. CDR3 nucleotide sequence: TGTGCCTCTTCGTGGGTCCGGGGTGAAGAGACCCAGTACTTC.

V and J are TRBV5-1 and TRBJ2-3; D is undetermined. Germline values: CDR1 SGHRS, CDR2 YFSETQ. V gave up 0 bases and J gave up 0 bases, with 5 bases separating them. This CDR3 has 14 residues. CDR3 nucleotides: TGCGCCAGCAGCTTGGTTCCTAGCACAGATACGCAGTATTTT. Amino acid sequence: CASSLVPSTDTQYF.

The V and J genes are TRBV30 and TRBJ2-2; tentatively, D is TRBD2 (7 bases). The CDR3 consists of 16 residues. Trimming removed 2 bases from V and 1 base from J, with 14 bases in between. Germline CDR1 and CDR2: GTSNPN and SVGIG (reference sequence). This CDR3 reads CAWSPGGGGNTGELFF. The DNA for the CDR3 is TGTGCCTGGAGTCCCGGGGGCGGGGGGAACACCGGGGAGCTGTTTTTT. The complete variable domain, with remaining parts taken from reference TRBV30 and TRBJ2-2, reads SQTIHQWPATLVQPVGSPLSLECTVEGTSNPNLYWYRQAAGRGLQLLFYSVGIGQISSEVPQNLSASRPQDRQFILSSKKLLLSDSGFYLCAWSPGGGGNTGELFFGEGSRLTVL.

This clone was detected only once. The rearrangement joins TRBV9 to TRBJ2-2; TRBD2 might be the D (5 bases). V gave up 3 bases and J gave up 1 base, with 13 bases separating them. The CDR3 contains 16 residues. Germline V lookup: CDR1 SGDLS, CDR2 YYNGEE. CDR3 nucleotide sequence: TGTGCCAGCAGCGCACGAGGGCAGTTGAACACCGGGGAGCTGTTTTTT. Translation gives CASSARGQLNTGELFF.

The V and J genes are TRBV28 and TRBJ1-2; 9 bases agree with TRBD1. The germline V gene encodes CDR1 MDHEN and CDR2 SYDVKM. V was clipped by 7 bases and J by 2 bases; unmatched bases: 14. The CDR3 consists of 17 residues. CDR3 bases: TGTGCCAGCAATGAACCCGGGACAGGGCAACTCAACTATGGCTACACCTTC. This encodes CASNEPGTGQLNYGYTF.

This clone came up once. The chain recombines TRBV28 with TRBJ1-5, with TRBD1 matching over 8 bases. J gave up 6 bases and V 8 bases, and 9 bases lay outside the gene matches. The germline gives CDR1 MDHEN, CDR2 SYDVKM. The CDR3 spans 14 residues. The CDR3 DNA reads as TGTGCCAGCGGGTGGACAGGGATGATTCAGCCCCAGCATTTT. It is translated as CASGWTGMIQPQHF.

The chain carries TRBV4-1 and TRBJ1-2, with 7 bases lining up with TRBD1. The germline V gene encodes CDR1 MGHRA and CDR2 YSYEKL. V gave up 1 base and J gave up 3 bases; unmatched junction bases: 5. The CDR3 length is 15 residues. CDR3 sequence: CASSQVGQGDYGYTF. The CDR3 coding sequence is TGCGCCAGCAGCCAAGTGGGGCAGGGGGACTATGGCTACACCTTC.

The rearrangement joins TRBV28 to TRBJ2-1; TRBD1 might be the D (5 bases). The germline gives CDR1 MDHEN, CDR2 SYDVKM. Trimming pared 2 bases from V and 12 bases from J, leaving 23 bases between. This CDR3 contains 16 residues. CDR3 nucleotide sequence: TGTGCCAGCAGTTTACTCTCAGGGCGGAAGGTCGACGGGCAGTTCTTC. This translates into CASSLLSGRKVDGQFF. Drawing the rest from reference TRBV28 and TRBJ2-1, the complete variable domain is DVKVTQSSRYLVKRTGEKVFLECVQDMDHENMFWYRQDPGLGLRLIYFSYDVKMKEKGDIPEGYSVSREKKERFSLILESASTNQTSMYLCASSLLSGRKVDGQFFGPGTRLTVL.

The CDR3 bases are TGTGCCAGCAGCTTAATCCCGGGACTAGCTCTAAGAGAGACCCAGTACTTC. Protein: CASSLIPGLALRETQYF. This rearrangement joins TRBV7-2 to TRBJ2-5; 9 nucleotides agree with TRBD2. This CDR3 has 17 amino acids. Trimming took 2 bases from V and 4 from J; bases not matched to a gene: 11. Per germline, CDR1 SGHTA and CDR2 FQGNSA. Full variable domain (missing parts from reference TRBV7-2 and TRBJ2-5): GAGVSQSPSNKVTEKGKDVELRCDPISGHTALYWYRQSLGQGLEFLIYFQGNSAPDKSGLPSDRFSAERTGGSVSTLTIQRTQQEDSAVYLCASSLIPGLALRETQYFGPGTRLLVL.

This chain joins TRBV6-5 and TRBJ2-1, with 13 bases matching TRBD2. Germline V lookup: CDR1 MNHEY, CDR2 SVGAGI. Trimming cost V 4 bases and J 9 bases; bases outside gene matches: 6. This CDR3 has 15 amino acids. The CDR3 nucleotides read TGTGCCAGCAGTTCCCAACTAGCGGGAGGGAGTGAGCAGTTCTTC. This codes for CASSSQLAGGSEQFF.

The V and J genes are TRBV30 and TRBJ2-3, with TRBD2 matching over 8 bases. With 1 base clipped from V and 1 base from J, the junction kept 1 base outside the gene matches. The CDR3 sequence is 14 residues long. CDR1 GTSNPN and CDR2 SVGIG come from the germline V gene (reference sequence). CDR3 region: CAWSAGGGTDTQYF. CDR3 DNA: TGTGCCTGGAGTGCCGGGGGGGGCACAGATACGCAGTATTTT.

The chain has TRBV7-2 and TRBJ1-6, with TRBD1 identical over 11 bases. This CDR3 is 17 amino acids long. V shed 4 bases and J 6 bases; nucleotides not matched to a gene: 8. CDR1 and CDR2 (germline): SGHTA, FQGNSA. The CDR3, as DNA: TGTGCCAGCAGCTCCCCGGTGGGGACAGGGGGTAATTCACCCCTCCACTTT. Translation gives CASSSPVGTGGNSPLHF. The full variable domain, its missing parts supplied by reference TRBV7-2 and TRBJ1-6, is GAGVSQSPSNKVTEKGKDVELRCDPISGHTALYWYRQSLGQGLEFLIYFQGNSAPDKSGLPSDRFSAERTGGSVSTLTIQRTQQEDSAVYLCASSSPVGTGGNSPLHFGNGTRLTVT.